Listed below are T cell receptor beta chains from one sample, sequenced in a study of blood T cell repertoires in COVID-19. Sequenced by immunoSEQ multiplex PCR; TCRdb stores in-frame clones only, minus some. The table has approximately 70,000 clones, more than 85% seen once. Material: peripheral blood. These receptors all come from a man between 65 and 85 years old with active COVID-19. Each CDR3 is given with its conserved first and last residue. A D gene is named only where the DNA matches it firmly. Clone size is shown for a subset of rows, as once, few, many or a class of expanded clone.

v_gene	j_gene	abundance	len	d_gene	CDR3nt	CDR3aa
TRBV20-1	TRBJ2-7	.	11	.	TGCAGTGCTAGAGACAGGGGCGAGCAGTACTTC	CSARDRGEQYF
TRBV11-2	TRBJ2-7	.	16	TRBD2	TGTGCCAGCAGCTTAGTTTGGCTAGCGGGATCTGGGGAGCAGTACTTC	CASSLVWLAGSGEQYF
TRBV7-8	TRBJ1-2	many	16	TRBD1	TGTGCCAGCAGCACGGCCCGGCGACAGGGTGAGGGAGGCTACACCTTC	CASSTARRQGEGGYTF
TRBV14	TRBJ2-1	.	16	TRBD2	TGTGCCAGCAGCCACCCCCTAGCGGGGGGCGGGTGGGGGCAGTTCTTC	CASSHPLAGGGWGQFF
TRBV5-1	TRBJ1-1	.	14	.	TGCGCCAGCAGCCTCCTACGACAGAACACTGAAGCTTTCTTT	CASSLLRQNTEAFF
TRBV11-2	TRBJ1-1	.	16	.	TGTGCCAGCAGCCCCTTGGGGGGGCCTGCGGACACTGAAGCTTTCTTT	CASSPLGGPADTEAFF
TRBV18	TRBJ1-2	.	13	TRBD1	TGTGCCAGCTCCCCGGGACAGATCCATGGCTACACCTTC	CASSPGQIHGYTF
TRBV7-3	TRBJ2-7	.	16	.	TGTGCCAGCAGCCCCTCGGGGGGCAGGGTGTTGGGCGAGCAGTACTTC	CASSPSGGRVLGEQYF
TRBV7-2	TRBJ2-1	.	14	.	TGTGCCAGCAGCTACGTGGGGGGAGGGGGTGAGCAGTTCTTC	CASSYVGGGGEQFF
TRBV12-5	TRBJ2-7	.	15	TRBD1	TGTGCTAGTGGTCAGCCGACAGGGGCTGGTTACGAGCAGTACTTC	CASGQPTGAGYEQYF
TRBV3-1/TRBV3-2	TRBJ1-1	.	14	TRBD1	TGTGCCAGCAGCCCCGGGACAGGAGGGACTGAAGCTTTCTTT	CASSPGTGGTEAFF
TRBV7-8	TRBJ1-4	.	15	.	TGTGCCAGCAGCCCCCTGGACAGACTTAATGAAAAACTGTTTTTT	CASSPLDRLNEKLFF